This is a list of T cell receptor beta chains from one sample in a study of blood T cell repertoires in COVID-19. Assay: immunoSEQ multiplex PCR; the TCRdb copy retains only in-frame clones and omits some. The data show about 100,000 clones, around 88% seen once. Material for sequencing was peripheral blood. These receptor sequences come from a human donor in a cohort sampled during active COVID-19. Each CDR3 is given with its conserved first and last residue. The order of the fields is J gene, clone size, D gene, V gene, CDR3 DNA, CDR3 protein. D genes are given only for firm matches. Clone size is given for some rows only: seen once, a few or many times, or a class if the clone is expanded.

TRBJ2-1 | once | TRBD2 | TRBV5-1 | TGCGCCAGCAGCTTGGGACTAGCGGGTGTGTATGAGCAGTTCTTC | CASSLGLAGVYEQFF
TRBJ1-4 | - | - | TRBV28 | TGTGCCAGCACCGGACAGCACGAAAAACTGTTTTTT | CASTGQHEKLFF
TRBJ2-7 | - | TRBD2 | TRBV7-8 | TGTGCCAGCAGCTTAGCGGCGGGGGTTTTCTACGAGCAGTACTTC | CASSLAAGVFYEQYF
TRBJ1-3 | - | - | TRBV2 | TGTGCCAGCAGTGCAACTGGAAACACCATATATTTT | CASSATGNTIYF
TRBJ1-1 | - | - | TRBV7-9 | TGTGCCGGCGGGGCGGTTATGAACACTGAAGCTTTCTTT | CAGGAVMNTEAFF
TRBJ2-2 | - | TRBD2 | TRBV5-1 | TGCGCCAGCAGCTTGGTGCCTAGCGGGAGTCAAGCCGGGGAGCTGTTTTTT | CASSLVPSGSQAGELFF
TRBJ1-6 | - | TRBD1 | TRBV28 | TGTGCCAGCAGTTCGACAGGGGAGAGTTCACCCCTCCACTTT | CASSSTGESSPLHF
TRBJ2-7 | - | TRBD2 | TRBV7-2 | TGTGCCAGCAGTCGGACTAGCGGGAACACCTACGAGCAGTACTTC | CASSRTSGNTYEQYF
TRBJ2-7 | once | TRBD2 | TRBV10-3 | TGTGCCATCAGTGGGACTAGCGGGAGGGCCAGGGCCTACGAGCAGTACTTC | CAISGTSGRARAYEQYF
TRBJ2-5 | once | - | TRBV21-1 | TGTGCCAGCAGCAAAGGATCAGGTAAGGAGACCCAGTACTTC | CASSKGSGKETQYF
TRBJ1-2 | once | - | TRBV19 | TGTGCCAGTAGTACGGGTCTAAGGGGCTACACCTTC | CASSTGLRGYTF
TRBJ2-2 | - | TRBD2 | TRBV28 | TGTGCCGCCAGAGTGGGTAGCGGGGGTAAAGCGAACACCGGGGAGCTGTTTTTT | CAARVGSGGKANTGELFF
TRBJ2-3 | - | - | TRBV5-6 | TGTGCCAGCAGCTTGGTGGGCCAGATTATTAGCACAGATACGCAGTATTTT | CASSLVGQIISTDTQYF
TRBJ2-3 | - | TRBD1 | TRBV28 | TGTGCCAGCAGTTTTATTGGGCCGGGACAGGGTTCAGATACGCAGTATTTT | CASSFIGPGQGSDTQYF
TRBJ2-3 | - | - | TRBV18 | TGTGCCAGCTCACCACCGATAGGACAGCGTTTAGATACGCAGTATTTT | CASSPPIGQRLDTQYF
TRBJ1-2 | few | - | TRBV5-1 | TGCGCCAGCAGCTTTAACAGGACGAACTATGGCTACACCTTC | CASSFNRTNYGYTF
TRBJ2-2 | - | TRBD2 | TRBV19 | TGTGCCAGTAGAGAGCGGGAGGGCCTCCCCGGGGAGCTGTTTTTT | CASREREGLPGELFF
TRBJ2-7 | - | TRBD2 | TRBV19 | TGTGCCAGTAGTATGTTAGCGGGAGTCGGCGAGCAGTACTTC | CASSMLAGVGEQYF
TRBJ1-2 | - | - | TRBV5-1 | TGCGCCAGCAGCTCCGGCTTGCAGGGGCTGAGTGGCTATGGCTACACCTTC | CASSSGLQGLSGYGYTF
TRBJ2-7 | - | - | TRBV28 | TGTGCCAGCAGTTTTCAGGACAGAACCTACGAGCAGTACTTC | CASSFQDRTYEQYF
TRBJ2-5 | - | - | TRBV9 | TGTGCCAGCAGCCTTTCAGGGGGGAACCAAGAGACCCAGTACTTC | CASSLSGGNQETQYF
TRBJ2-2 | - | - | TRBV12-5 | TGTGCTAGTGGTTTGCTCACCGGACATCCCCCCTTCCCGGGCACCGGGGAGCTGTTTTTT | CASGLLTGHPPFPGTGELFF
TRBJ1-4 | many | - | TRBV21-1 | TGTGCCAGCAGCCCCCGGACAGGGGGACCCGAAGAAAAACTGTTTTTT | CASSPRTGGPEEKLFF
TRBJ2-7 | - | - | TRBV7-2 | TGTGCCAGCGGCCAGGGCTCCTACGAGCAGTACTTC | CASGQGSYEQYF
TRBJ1-1 | - | TRBD1 | TRBV27 | TGTGCCAGCAGTTTAGCACAGGGGGAGAACACTGAAGCTTTCTTT | CASSLAQGENTEAFF
TRBJ2-7 | - | TRBD2 | TRBV10-3 | TGTGCCATCAGTGAGGCGGGAGCCCTAGCCGAGCAGTACTTC | CAISEAGALAEQYF
TRBJ2-7 | - | TRBD2 | TRBV15 | TGTGCCACCAGCAGAGCGGGAGGGCCGTTCGAGCAGTACTTC | CATSRAGGPFEQYF
TRBJ1-5 | - | TRBD1 | TRBV27 | TGTGCCAGCAGTATGGGGACAGGGGGCAATCAGCCCCAGCATTTT | CASSMGTGGNQPQHF
TRBJ2-5 | - | TRBD2 | TRBV19 | TGTGCCAGTAGTCCGGGACTAGCGGGAGGAGAGACCCAGTACTTC | CASSPGLAGGETQYF
TRBJ1-1 | - | - | TRBV19 | TGTGCCAGTAGTATAGCGGGGGGGCCTACTGAAGCTTTCTTT | CASSIAGGPTEAFF
TRBJ2-7 | - | TRBD2 | TRBV27 | TGTGCCAGCAGTAGCGGGACGCATTACTACGAGCAGTACTTC | CASSSGTHYYEQYF
TRBJ2-1 | - | - | TRBV6-6 | TGTGCCTCCCGGCGGCGGGATTATAATGAGCAGTTCTTC | CASRRRDYNEQFF
TRBJ1-2 | - | - | TRBV5-4 | TGTGCCAGCAGCAGCCGAGGTGGCTATGGCTACACCTTC | CASSSRGGYGYTF
TRBJ2-5 | - | TRBD1 | TRBV2 | TGTGCCAGCAGTCGCCGGACAGGGGCCGGAGAGACCCAGTACTTC | CASSRRTGAGETQYF
TRBJ2-3 | - | TRBD2 | TRBV27 | TGTGCCAGCAGTTCGACTAGCAGGGATACGCAGTATTTT | CASSSTSRDTQYF
TRBJ1-1 | - | - | TRBV28 | TGTGCCAGCAACCCCCTCCGGGTTCCTGAAGCTTTCTTT | CASNPLRVPEAFF
TRBJ1-1 | - | TRBD1 | TRBV7-2 | TGTGCCAGCAGCCCGGACAGGGGGCGAGTTACTGAAGCTTTCTTT | CASSPDRGRVTEAFF
TRBJ2-7 | - | TRBD2 | TRBV14 | TGTGCCAGCAGCCAAGGGCCTATAGCGGGATACTACGAGCAGTACTTC | CASSQGPIAGYYEQYF
TRBJ2-7 | few | TRBD2 | TRBV5-1 | TGCGCCAGCAGCATCTCCGGGACTACCTACGAGCAGTACTTC | CASSISGTTYEQYF
TRBJ1-1 | once | TRBD1 | TRBV5-1 | TGCGCCAGCAGAAGACAGGGAGAGAACACTGAAGCTTTCTTT | CASRRQGENTEAFF